One sample yielded the 8 T cell receptor beta chains listed below, sequenced in a study of T-cell memory formation after mild COVID-19 (dated by TCRdb to 2020 to 2023). The library was prepared using 5' RACE. These reads were obtained on an Illumina NovaSeq 6000. Clones were called with MiXCR by TCRdb after fastp trimmed the public reads at Q25, and only in-frame beta chains were retained. Every entry covers one CDR3 protein and lists the most common genes and DNA from its rows. The sample table contains about 110,000 distinct CDR3 sequences; only one count was recorded for over 15% of them. The top ten clonotypes cover less than 35% of the sample. The sample taken for sequencing was PBMCs or a T cell subset sorted from them (not recorded which). All receptors derive from an adult woman who had mild COVID-19 (a few samples of this study predate the infection). The sample titles of this study are shuffled in the database, so cell type and time point are left out; the donor was told from shared clones.

This clonotype was observed many times. The genes are TRBV7-3 and TRBJ1-2, with no clear D. This CDR3 comprises 13 residues. V lost 3 bases to trimming and J lost 6 bases, with 11 bases between them. The germline gives CDR1 SGHTA, CDR2 FQGTGA. CDR3 DNA: TGTGCCAGCAGCTTCAGTCGGGAGGATGGCTACACCTTC. This sequence encodes CASSFSREDGYTF.

The chain links TRBV30 to TRBJ1-2; D possibly corresponds to TRBD1 (5 bases). The length of the CDR3 is 14 residues. V shed 4 bases and J shed 5 bases, with 17 bases lying between them. From germline, CDR1 is GTSNPN and CDR2 SVGIG (reference sequence). The CDR3 sequence is CAWISLLQGYGYTF. For the CDR3, the DNA is TGTGCCTGGATATCCCTCCTCCAGGGTTATGGCTACACCTTC.

This clonotype was seen ten or more times. The rearrangement joins TRBV7-9 to TRBJ2-5, with D maybe TRBD2 (5 bases). CDR1 and CDR2 from the germline V gene are SEHNR and FQNEAQ (reference sequence). V lost 5 bases and J lost 2, with 15 bases in between. This CDR3 region has 15 residues. For the CDR3, the DNA is TGTGCCAGCAGCGTAAATGGCGGGTTACAAGAGACCCAGTACTTC. This codes for CASSVNGGLQETQYF.

CDR3 sequence: CSARDGRFCCGNQPQHF. CDR3 bases: TGCAGTGCTAGAGATGGGAGGTTTTGTTGTGGCAATCAGCCCCAGCATTTT. The chain couples TRBV20-1 to TRBJ1-5; D remains unclear. The germline V gene encodes CDR1 DFQATT and CDR2 SNEGSKA (reference sequence). V shed 0 bases and J shed 2 bases, with 17 bases lying between them. The CDR3 contains 17 residues.

The V and J genes are TRBV18 and TRBJ2-5, with D tentatively TRBD1 or TRBD2 (5 bases each). This CDR3 is built from 16 residues. V was shortened by 0 bases and J by 1 base, with 12 bases between the two germline ends. From germline, CDR1 is KGHSH and CDR2 LQKENI. CDR3 region: CASSPPGVTTQETQYF. In nucleotides, the CDR3 is TGTGCCAGCTCACCACCGGGGGTTACGACCCAAGAGACCCAGTACTTC.

This clonotype turned up a few times. V usage is TRBV6-2 or TRBV6-3 and J usage is TRBJ2-7; D gene unclear. The germline V gene has CDR1 MNHEY and CDR2 SVGEGT. V lost 4 bases and J lost 0, with 13 bases in between. CDR3 length equals 15 residues. The CDR3, as DNA: TGTGCCAGCAGTTTCATCGCTGACACCTCCTACGAGCAGTACTTC. Amino acids: CASSFIADTSYEQYF.

The V call is TRBV7-9, the J call TRBJ2-3, with 8 bases identical to TRBD1. Germline loops: CDR1 SEHNR, CDR2 FQNEAQ (reference sequence). J gave up 2 bases and V 6 bases, and 7 bases lay outside the gene matches. This CDR3 has 15 amino acids. The CDR3 nucleotides are TGTGCCAGCAGTTGGACAGGGCCTACCACAGATACGCAGTATTTT. The encoded protein is CASSWTGPTTDTQYF.

The J gene is TRBJ2-1, the V gene TRBV5-5; 8 bases map to TRBD2. This CDR3 comprises 15 residues. Trimming cost V 4 bases and J 6 bases; bases outside gene matches: 9. Germline V gives CDR1 SGHKS, CDR2 YYEKEE (reference sequence). The CDR3 here is CASSRGLVGSNEQFF. CDR3 sequence (DNA): TGTGCCAGCAGCCGGGGACTAGTAGGTTCCAATGAGCAGTTCTTC.